This TCR beta chain was observed in a study of blood T cells in healthy people across ages (dated by TCRdb to between 2014 and 2017). Study-level background: In model experiments, template switching captured roughly one uniquely barcoded TCR beta cDNA molecule for every two T cells. Age-related changes in TCR beta repertoire diversity were measured in the study by deep sequencing normalized with unique cDNA molecular identifiers. Donors were grouped into four age groups: young (average approximately 16 years), middle-aged (approximately 41), aged (approximately 67) and long-lived (about 90). To avoid experimental bias, donors of different ages were spread randomly across the sequencing lanes. The study analyzed two additional independent replicas of 1 million unique cDNA reads from the same blood draw for two donors, one aged 18 to 29 and one aged 80 or older.

On this clonotype: Its antigen has not been determined. Base quality data are lacking; no much larger clone is found one base away.

V is shortened by 5 bases, J by 4 bases, and the region joining them spans 10 bases. The CDR3 sequence holds 13 residues, the cysteine and phenylalanine included. Of the read, only the CDR3 DNA is kept; its 39 bases are in frame from base 1. For CDR1 and CDR2, the germline V gene lists MNHEY and SVGAGI. Paper-wide results and their limitations: Observed TCR beta diversity correlated strongly with the percentage of naive T cells measured by flow cytometry. Estimates of total diversity based on one million sequenced T cells were regarded as lower bounds and as underestimates. Compared with the aged group, the long-lived group had more naive CD4+ T cells, fewer expanded clones and increased TCR diversity, suggesting age selection. As age increased, observed TCR beta diversity per million T cells dropped in a roughly linear way, and a significant reduction was already evident by age 40. Because the CMV infection status of the donors was unknown, age-related changes in expanded clonotypes may potentially have been confounded. Since profiling was done on bulk unsorted PBMCs, naive and antigen-experienced compartments could not be conclusively compared.

Libraries came from 5' RACE. The sample was run on an Illumina HiSeq 2500. A second PCR of about 6 to 11 cycles was run with a J-beta primer mix and a sample-barcoded 5' primer. Each TCR beta cDNA molecule received a unique molecular identifier from a template-switch 5' adaptor carrying 12 random nucleotides. Each sample yielded at least 2.5 million CDR3-containing paired-end reads. All of the RNA was converted into first-strand cDNA using the Mint cDNA synthesis kit, with a TRBC-specific oligonucleotide serving as the primer. After uracil-DNA glycosylase treatment, a first 18-cycle PCR used universal primers M1SS and BC2_uni_R on all cDNA. The authors' analysis ran thus. Each sample was normalized by randomly selecting 1 million high-quality reads, each carrying a distinct molecular identifier. Reads with shared molecular identifiers were discarded instead of being binned into consensus sequences. MiTCR, set to a Q25 quality threshold and the strictest error-elimination algorithm, was used for CDR3 identification, clonotype clustering and error correction. A nonparametric unseen species model with Euler transformation was used to estimate lower-bound total TCR beta diversity. TCRdb ran its own pipeline on the public reads, namely fastp trimming at Q25 and MiXCR clone calling, and kept in-frame beta chains. Each CDR3 protein appears once, grouped with its most common genes and DNA. These V and J calls rely on TCRdb rather than the paper's analysis. Present in this sample are about a million distinct CDR3 sequences, 51% of which were seen just once. Roughly a fifth of the sample is in the top ten clones.

The donors were a few dozen Caucasian individuals from Russia, aged roughly 6 to 100 years, who were systemically healthy. Each donor gave roughly 11 milliliters of peripheral blood, drawn into EDTA-treated Vacutainer tubes. Ficoll-Paque density-gradient centrifugation was used to isolate PBMCs, with at least 7 million obtained per sample. Total RNA was extracted from PBMCs with Trizol reagent, with at least 6 micrograms obtained per sample. The percentages of naive CD45RAhigh/CD27high T cells were determined by flow cytometry on a PBMC aliquot from every donor. Sequenced material: blood. The sequence came from a woman aged 55 to 70 in good health. The rearranged segments are TRBV6-5 and TRBJ2-3; the D gene remains uncertain. The CDR3 protein is CASSAIGSDTQYF. DNA sequence: TGTGCCAGCAGTGCCATAGGATCAGATACGCAGTATTTT.